These 25 T cell receptor beta chains share one sample of origin, sequenced in a study of T cells after yellow fever vaccination. Each CDR3 protein gets one entry after TCRdb re-called the 5' RACE reads with MiXCR. Seen here are 340,000 or so distinct CDR3 sequences, 9.5% to 15% observed once, and the top ten hold roughly 3%. The material was CD4+ T cells sorted from PBMCs, obtained 15 days after the yellow fever booster vaccination. Every receptor here comes from a man aged 18 to 29 who received the YFV17D yellow fever vaccine.

In this sample, this clonotype turned up a few times. This rearrangement joins TRBV6-5 to TRBJ2-7, with 7 bases that match TRBD1. The CDR3 is 15 amino acids. The V and J ends lost 6 bases and 5 bases, in that order; junction bases with no gene match: 13. Germline CDR1 is MNHEY and CDR2 is SVGAGI. The CDR3 sequence: CASRRARTGADEQYF. The CDR3 bases are TGTGCCAGCAGGCGCGCTAGAACAGGGGCGGACGAGCAGTACTTC.

This clonotype was observed a handful of times. The CDR3: CAWSTGGFYNEQFF. As DNA, the CDR3 is TGTGCCTGGAGTACAGGGGGATTCTACAATGAGCAGTTCTTC. This chain joins TRBV30 and TRBJ2-1; 8 bases are shared with TRBD1. V shed 2 bases and J 3 bases; nucleotides not matched to a gene: 3. CDR3 size: 14 residues. Germline-derived CDR1 and CDR2 are GTSNPN and SVGIG (reference sequence).

In this sample, this clonotype turned up a few times. The chain is built from TRBV4-3 and TRBJ1-1; D is undetermined. The CDR3 has 14 residues. With 0 bases removed from V and 11 bases from J, the gap between germline ends came to 16 bases. The germline gives CDR1 LGHNA, CDR2 YSLEER. The DNA for the CDR3 is TGCGCCAGCAGCCAAGATATAGCTGGCAAGAGGGCTTTCTTT. It codes for CASSQDIAGKRAFF.

This clonotype was observed a handful of times. This sequence joins TRBV20-1 and TRBJ2-2; D may be TRBD2 (6 bases). This CDR3 is 13 amino acids long. The V gene lost 5 bases and the J gene lost 5 bases, with 12 bases spanning the gap. The germline gives CDR1 DFQATT, CDR2 SNEGSKA (reference sequence). CDR3 DNA sequence: TGCAGTGCTGGTCGGGAGCCGACCGGGGAGCTGTTTTTT. As protein: CSAGREPTGELFF.

This chain uses TRBV7-9 with TRBJ2-7, with D perhaps matching TRBD2 (6 bases). The CDR3 has 14 residues. CDR1 and CDR2 (germline): SEHNR, FQNEAQ (reference sequence). V was clipped by 0 bases and J by 6 bases, with 12 bases between them. The CDR3 coding sequence is TGTGCCAGCAGCTTAGCGGGAGGCCAAGTCGAGCAGTACGTC. It codes for CASSLAGGQVEQYV.

V is TRBV10-3 and J is TRBJ2-2; D remains unclear. The V end was cut by 5 bases, the J end by 6 bases, with 10 bases between. The CDR3 has 13 amino acids. Germline CDR1 reads ENHRY; CDR2 reads SYGVKD. The CDR3 DNA reads as TGTGCCATCAGTCTAGTGACGGCCGGGGAGCTGTTTTTT. It is translated as CAISLVTAGELFF.

Concerning this clonotype: One junction end does not reproduce the germline sequence, and a read error may be involved. In nucleotides, the CDR3 is TGTGCCAGCAGTTTCAGCGGGGGGCTCTACAAAGAGCAGTTCTTC. This encodes CASSFSGGLYKEQFF. The rearrangement uses TRBV6-5 and TRBJ2-1; 9 bases line up with TRBD2. The CDR3 loop spans 15 amino acids. From germline, CDR1 is MNHEY and CDR2 SVGAGI.

This chain joins TRBV6-5 and TRBJ2-5; the match to TRBD2 covers 9 bases. V shed 6 bases, J shed 5 bases, and the junction held 4 bases outside the gene matches. Germline V lookup: CDR1 MNHEY, CDR2 SVGAGI. The CDR3 has 13 residues. CDR3 protein: CASRGGGDETQYF. The CDR3 DNA sequence: TGTGCCAGCAGGGGCGGGGGGGATGAGACCCAGTACTTC.

The table lists this clonotype with a few counts. The rearrangement joins TRBV5-6 to TRBJ1-2, with no clear D. The germline V gene has CDR1 SGHDT and CDR2 YYEEEE. This CDR3 spans 11 amino acids. V was shortened by 2 bases and J by 4 bases, with 3 bases between the two germline ends. The CDR3 region is CASSFVYGYTF. In DNA form, the CDR3 reads TGTGCCAGCAGCTTTGTCTATGGCTACACCTTC.

This clonotype was seen a handful of times. The chain carries TRBV6-2 or TRBV6-3 and TRBJ2-7; 8 nucleotides align to TRBD1. J lost 6 bases, V lost 5 bases, and 9 bases had no gene match. Germline V gene sequence: CDR1 MNHEY, CDR2 SVGEGT. The length of the CDR3 is 14 residues. As DNA, the CDR3 is TGTGCCAGCAGTCCTCGGACAGGGTGGCGCGAGCAGTACGTC. The encoded protein is CASSPRTGWREQYV.

This clonotype occurred many times. CDR3 in DNA: TGTGCCAGCAGCTTAGCCGGGACTAGAGGGGATACGCAGTATTTT. Its protein is CASSLAGTRGDTQYF. The chain links TRBV7-6 to TRBJ2-3, with 8 bases aligning to TRBD2. Trimming removed 0 bases from V and 6 bases from J; junction bases left unmatched: 5. Germline CDR1 SGHVS, CDR2 FNYEAQ. This CDR3 contains 15 residues.

This clonotype was recorded a few times. DNA of the CDR3: TGCGCCAGCAGCCGTGAAGCTAACTATGGCTACACCTTC. Amino acids: CASSREANYGYTF. The chain links TRBV4-3 to TRBJ1-2; D not certain. Trimming stripped 4 bases from V and 0 bases from J, with 6 bases between. The CDR3 is made up of 13 amino acids. CDR1 and CDR2 (germline): LGHNA, YSLEER.

This chain connects TRBV7-2 to TRBJ2-1; a weak D match, TRBD2 (5 bases). The CDR3 is 13 residues long. From germline, CDR1 is SGHTA and CDR2 FQGNSA. Deletions cut 0 bases from V and 8 bases from J, with 8 bases between. Written as DNA, the CDR3 is TGTGCCAGCAGCTTAGCCTGGGAGTATGAGCAGTTCTTC. Translated: CASSLAWEYEQFF.

The chain is built from TRBV6-2 or TRBV6-3 and TRBJ1-2; no definite D call. V shed 0 bases and J shed 8 bases, with 10 bases lying between them. This CDR3 is built from 13 residues. Germline CDR1 is MNHEY and CDR2 is SVGEGT. The chain's CDR3 is CASSYSTPLGYTF. The CDR3 DNA is TGTGCCAGCAGTTACTCGACGCCGTTGGGCTACACCTTC.

The rearrangement uses TRBV5-4 and TRBJ2-3, with TRBD2 as a possible D gene (6 bases). Looked up from germline, CDR1 is SGHNT and CDR2 is YYREEE (reference sequence). The germline V and J ends were trimmed by 9 bases and 7 bases, with 18 bases remaining between them. The CDR3 is 13 amino acids. This CDR3 is CATLGGAGNTQYF. The CDR3 DNA sequence: TGTGCCACCCTCGGAGGGGCCGGGAATACGCAGTATTTT.

V gene TRBV28 combines with J gene TRBJ2-3, with 7 bases matching TRBD1. Germline trimming cut 4 bases from V and 4 bases from J; bases unmatched to any gene: 11. CDR1 is MDHEN, CDR2 SYDVKM, per germline. The CDR3 contains 16 residues. CDR3 nucleotide sequence: TGTGCCAGCAGTTCGCTAAGACAGGGTTTCGCAGATACGCAGTATTTT. It is translated as CASSSLRQGFADTQYF.

The J gene is TRBJ2-1, the V gene TRBV7-9, with 10 positions matching TRBD1. V trimming: 5 bases; J trimming: 5 bases; junction bases outside the gene matches: 6. This CDR3 has 15 residues. The germline gives CDR1 SEHNR, CDR2 FQNEAQ (reference sequence). CDR3 sequence reads: CASSPGTGENNEQFF. The CDR3 DNA follows: TGTGCCAGCAGCCCCGGGACAGGGGAAAACAATGAGCAGTTCTTC.

The chain couples TRBV4-3 to TRBJ1-1; the D is unclear. V shed 0 bases and J shed 6 bases, with 8 bases lying between them. In germline, CDR1 is LGHNA, CDR2 YSLEER. There are 13 residues in the CDR3. CDR3 residues: CASSQDARAEAFF. CDR3 sequence (DNA): TGCGCCAGCAGCCAAGACGCCCGCGCTGAAGCTTTCTTT.

This chain uses TRBV23-1 with TRBJ2-7; no reliable D call. TRBV23-1 is filed as an ORF, its function uncertain. The CDR3 has 15 amino acids. The V gene lost 4 bases and the J gene lost 0 bases, with 13 bases spanning the gap. CDR3 region: CASSRTAYSSYEQYV. CDR3 nucleotide sequence: TGCGCCAGCAGTCGTACAGCCTATAGCTCCTACGAGCAGTACGTC.

This clonotype appeared a few times. The CDR3 DNA is TGCAGCTCACATCGTCCTGACAATGAGCAGTTCTTC. Encoded protein: CSSHRPDNEQFF. The gene calls are TRBV29-1 and TRBJ2-1, with no clear D. Germline V gene sequence: CDR1 SQVTM, CDR2 ANQGSEA. CDR3 length equals 12 residues. The germline V and J ends were trimmed by 8 bases and 5 bases, with 13 bases remaining between them.

Only a few counts were recorded for this clonotype. This rearrangement joins TRBV4-2 to TRBJ1-2; 9 bases are shared with TRBD1. The CDR3 is 15 residues long. Germline V gene sequence: CDR1 LGHNA, CDR2 YNFKEQ. V lost 4 bases, J lost 5 bases, and 8 bases stayed unmatched. The CDR3 nucleotides read TGTGCCAGCAGCCCCGGGACAGGGTTAGGGTATGGCTACACCTTC. Residues: CASSPGTGLGYGYTF.

The rearrangement joins TRBV27 to TRBJ1-2; a weak D match, TRBD1 (6 bases). V lost 6 bases and J 8 bases, leaving 16 bases between the germline ends. CDR1 is MNHEY and CDR2 is SMNVEV in the germline V gene (reference sequence). The CDR3 covers 13 residues. Here the CDR3 reads CASSRQGPLGYTF. The CDR3 DNA reads TGTGCCAGCAGCCGTCAGGGGCCGTTGGGCTACACCTTC.

This clonotype was seen a few times. The J gene is TRBJ1-1, the V gene TRBV15; D not resolved. This CDR3 region has 14 residues. With 0 bases removed from V and 1 base from J, the gap between germline ends came to 6 bases. Germline CDR1 reads LNHNV; CDR2 reads YYDKDF (reference sequence). CDR3 DNA: TGTGCCACCAGCAGAGATGTGAAGAACACTGAAGCTTTCTTT. This translates into CATSRDVKNTEAFF.

V gene TRBV7-2 combines with J gene TRBJ1-5; a possible D gene is TRBD1 (5 bases). Trimming removed 7 bases from V and 4 bases from J, with 17 bases in between. The CDR3 is 15 amino acids. Germline V gene data show CDR1 as SGHTA and CDR2 as FQGNSA. CDR3 in amino acids: CASTLDGGMNQPQHF. CDR3 DNA: TGTGCCAGCACCCTGGACGGGGGGATGAATCAGCCCCAGCATTTT.

This clonotype has at least ten counts. The chain carries TRBV7-6 and TRBJ2-3; D perhaps matches TRBD2 (6 bases). V was pared by 5 bases and J by 0 bases, with 15 bases between. The CDR3 sequence is 16 residues long. The germline gives CDR1 SGHVS, CDR2 FNYEAQ. CDR3 region: CASSRMAGGSTDTQYF. In DNA, the CDR3 is TGTGCCAGCAGCCGCATGGCCGGAGGGAGCACAGATACGCAGTATTTT.